This T cell receptor beta chain originates from a study of immune evolution from preneoplasia to lung adenocarcinoma. General study points: Top clone share appeared to fall from AAH through AIS, MIA, adenocarcinoma. Normal lung had highest clonality; later lesions appeared denser, more diverse.

CDR1 is MDHEN, CDR2 SYDVKM, per germline. After removal of 11 bases from V and 0 bases from J, the junction contained 4 bases not matched to a gene. The CDR3 loop spans 14 amino acids. With regard to this clone: Its target is unknown.

The protocol was immunoSEQ multiplex PCR, while the TCRdb copy is restricted to in-frame clones and leaves out a portion. The sample yields 11,000 to 15,000 clones, about four fifths seen once. Histologic diagnosis was independently verified by two lung pathologists. After pathologic assessment, macro-dissection selected premalignant or tumor cells for extraction. This TCR was sampled from a person aged 65 to 85 with lung adenocarcinoma. Sequencing was done on a sample of FFPE minimally invasive lung adenocarcinoma tissue. The chain joins TRBV28 to TRBJ2-2, with 9 bases identical to TRBD1. The CDR3: CAGGTGPNTGELFF. CDR3 DNA sequence: TGTGCCGGGGGGACAGGGCCGAACACCGGGGAGCTGTTTTTT.